This paragraph covers one T cell receptor beta chain sequence. It lacks a known antigen. No base quality information exists; no much larger clone differs at one position. The data are from a study of blood T cell repertoires in COVID-19 (dated by TCRdb to between 2020 and 2021). Looking at the study overall: Samples from collaborators originated in the United States, Italy and Spain and spanned both the acute and convalescent phases of COVID-19. The material from the prospective study consisted of cDNA or gDNA derived from T cells, B-cell-depleted T cells, or PBMCs. Deeply sampled blood TCRbeta repertoires from subjects exposed to, actively infected with, or recovered from COVID-19 were included in the dataset. The repertoires were released in a freely available public database intended as a resource for research on the immune response to SARS-CoV-2. The samples were drawn from two sources: the first 160 participants of the ongoing ImmuneRACE study, and 1,254 subjects contributed by 6 global collaborators. The sample metadata nearly always contained a de-identified subject ID, COVID-19 status, age in years and sex. Where available, HLA class I and class II types were taken from metadata supplied by the sample provider and were not determined by assay-based typing. Overall study outcomes, separate from this receptor: The amount of clinical and demographic metadata varied by source and participant and was provided uncurated.

Germline trimming: 5 bases from V, 9 bases from J; junction bases outside gene matches: 10. Via the germline V gene, CDR1 is SGHAT and CDR2 FQNNGV. There are 17 amino acids in the CDR3, from cysteine to phenylalanine inclusive. Only the CDR3 DNA stays, 51 bases, in frame from base 1. TCRbeta CDR3 regions were amplified from genomic DNA using the immunoSEQ Assay, a bias-controlled multiplex PCR. Concerning the study's data processing: The number of nucleated cells in each sample was estimated from the amplification of reference gene primers within the assay. To quantify the absolute abundance of each unique TCRbeta CDR3 rearrangement, sequence reads were collapsed and filtered. Productive Simpson clonality was computed per sample as the square root of Simpson's diversity index over productive rearrangements. In TCRdb, the immuneACCESS table is reduced to in-frame sequences with V and J assigned. These tables do not hold every clone; where another copy was compared, an unresolved V gene accounts for under half, and the others remain unexplained. The V and J calls and clone size come from that table; D and trimming were worked out from the DNA. For this sample the table gives 8,500 to 10,000 clones, of which about 81% were detected only once. 24% of the sample lies in the top ten.

The collaborating institutions used their own protocols to collect whole blood in K2EDTA tubes. For TCRbeta analysis, collaborators shipped samples in one of three forms: frozen whole blood, isolated PBMCs, or DNA extracted from either of those sample types. Here the chain combines TRBV11-2 and TRBJ2-1; TRBD2 lines up with 16 middle nucleotides. The receptor was derived from a man in his fifties or sixties with active COVID-19. Source material: peripheral blood. The DNA reads TGTGCCAGCAGCAGGGGACTAGCGGGGGGGAGCAGAAGTGAGCAGTTCTTC. It specifies CASSRGLAGGSRSEQFF.